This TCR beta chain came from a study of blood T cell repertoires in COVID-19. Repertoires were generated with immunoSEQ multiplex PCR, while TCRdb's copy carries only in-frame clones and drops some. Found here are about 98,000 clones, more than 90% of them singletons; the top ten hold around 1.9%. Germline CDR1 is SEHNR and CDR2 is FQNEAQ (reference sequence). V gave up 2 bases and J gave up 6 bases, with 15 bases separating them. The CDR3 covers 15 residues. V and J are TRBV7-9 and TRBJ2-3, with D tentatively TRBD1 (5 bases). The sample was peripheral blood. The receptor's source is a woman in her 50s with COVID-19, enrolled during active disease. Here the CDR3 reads CASSLRQGNWDTQYF. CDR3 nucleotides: TGTGCCAGCAGCTTACGCCAGGGTAATTGGGATACGCAGTATTTT.